This note documents a single T cell receptor beta chain sequence. Its antigen remains unidentified. This record comes from a study of cytomegalovirus exposure and HLA in healthy donors. Vbeta (60) and Jbeta (13) primers were used in the PCR. Libraries were prepared by immunoSEQ multiplex PCR; TCRdb keeps only in-frame clonotypes and omits some of them. The table has approximately 170,000 clones, about 82% seen once. The V end lost 0 bases, the J end lost 5 bases, and 17 bases lay between the germline ends. The CDR3 length is 17 residues. Per germline, CDR1 WSHSY and CDR2 SAAADI. Study-level points and caveats: Among CMV-associated TCR beta chains, most appeared HLA-restricted in a later analysis. Generally TCR sequences proved uncommon, though certain public TCRs appeared in numerous donors. Specificity for CMV antigens was confirmed in vitro for a few of the CMV-associated chains.

The receptor's source is a male donor in good health and CMV-seronegative. Sequenced input: PBMCs. The rearrangement joins TRBV10-2 to TRBJ1-5; a weak D match, TRBD1 (5 bases). CDR3 DNA sequence: TGCGCCAGCAGTGAGTCGAGGTTGGGCAGGGCCCATCAGCCCCAGCATTTT. It codes for CASSESRLGRAHQPQHF.